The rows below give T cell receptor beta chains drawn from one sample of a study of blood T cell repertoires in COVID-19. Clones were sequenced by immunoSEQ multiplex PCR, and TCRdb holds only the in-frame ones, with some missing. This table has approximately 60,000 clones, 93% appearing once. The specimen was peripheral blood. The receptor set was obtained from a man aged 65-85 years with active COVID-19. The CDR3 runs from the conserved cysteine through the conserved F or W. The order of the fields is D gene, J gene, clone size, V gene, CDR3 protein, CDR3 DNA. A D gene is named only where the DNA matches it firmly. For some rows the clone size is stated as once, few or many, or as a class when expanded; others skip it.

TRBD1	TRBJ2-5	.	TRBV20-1	CSASNRDSWIPHRYF	TGCAGTGCTAGTAACCGGGACAGTTGGATTCCGCACCGATACTTC
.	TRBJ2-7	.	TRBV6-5	CASSADRFSNEQYF	TGTGCCAGCAGCGCCGACAGGTTTTCCAACGAGCAGTACTTC
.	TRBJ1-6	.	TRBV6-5	CASGSSWQGNSPLHF	TGTGCCAGCGGGTCCTCGTGGCAGGGGAATTCACCCCTCCACTTT
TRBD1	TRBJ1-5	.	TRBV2	CASSESYRGLQPQHF	TGTGCCAGCAGTGAATCTTACAGGGGATTGCAGCCCCAGCATTTT
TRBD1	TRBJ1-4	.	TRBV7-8	CASSLADRSNEKLFF	TGTGCCAGCAGCTTAGCGGACAGGTCTAATGAAAAACTGTTTTTT
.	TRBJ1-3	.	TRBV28	CASSGPSSGNTIYF	TGTGCCAGCAGTGGGCCAAGCTCTGGAAACACCATATATTTT
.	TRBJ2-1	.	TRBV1	CTSSQDRNSGGSNEQFF	TGCACCAGCAGCCAAGATCGTAATAGCGGGGGATCGAATGAGCAGTTCTTC
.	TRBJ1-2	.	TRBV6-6	CASSYNIGYTF	TGTGCCAGCAGTTATAACATTGGCTACACCTTC
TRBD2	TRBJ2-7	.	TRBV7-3	CASSLIGGGAYEQYF	TGTGCCAGCAGCTTAATAGGCGGGGGGGCCTACGAGCAGTACTTC
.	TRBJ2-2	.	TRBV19	CASSIGGVGTGELFF	TGTGCCAGTAGTATAGGGGGGGTCGGCACCGGGGAGCTGTTTTTT
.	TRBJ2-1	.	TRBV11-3	CASSRGSLGGSYNEQFF	TGTGCCAGCAGCCGGGGGAGTCTGGGGGGCTCCTACAATGAGCAGTTCTTC
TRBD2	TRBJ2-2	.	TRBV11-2	CASSFSLAGAGELFF	TGTGCCAGCAGCTTCTCTCTAGCGGGGGCCGGGGAGCTGTTTTTT
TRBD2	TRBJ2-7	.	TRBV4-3	CASSQATSGGPGEQYF	TGCGCCAGCAGCCAAGCGACTAGCGGGGGGCCGGGGGAGCAGTACTTC
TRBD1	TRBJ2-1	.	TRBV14	CASSLRGRNNEQFF	TGTGCCAGCAGCCTAAGGGGGCGGAACAATGAGCAGTTCTTC
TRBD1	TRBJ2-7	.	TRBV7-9	CASSPAVFGQGSPEQYF	TGTGCCAGCAGCCCCGCCGTCTTTGGACAGGGGAGTCCCGAGCAGTACTTC
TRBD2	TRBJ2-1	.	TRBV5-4	CASSLPRTSNSYNEQFF	TGTGCCAGCAGCTTACCCCGGACTAGTAACTCCTACAATGAGCAGTTCTTC
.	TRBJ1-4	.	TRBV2	CASSYTRANEKLFF	TGTGCCAGCAGTTACACCAGGGCTAATGAAAAACTGTTTTTT
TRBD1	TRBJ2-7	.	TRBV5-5	CASSFGQGSYEQYF	TGTGCCAGCAGCTTTGGACAGGGCTCCTACGAGCAGTACTTC
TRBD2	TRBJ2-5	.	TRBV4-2	CASSQEATSGVRETQYF	TGTGCCAGCAGCCAAGAGGCCACTAGCGGGGTAAGAGAGACCCAGTACTTC
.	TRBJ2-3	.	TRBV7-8	CASSLAKLAASTDTQYF	TGTGCCAGCAGCTTAGCGAAACTAGCAGCTAGCACAGATACGCAGTATTTT
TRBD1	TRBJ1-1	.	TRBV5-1	CASSLAGQGNTEAFF	TGCGCCAGCAGCTTAGCGGGACAGGGGAACACTGAAGCTTTCTTT
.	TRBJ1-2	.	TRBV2	CASQSRQLNYGYTF	TGTGCCAGCCAGAGTCGACAGCTTAACTATGGCTACACCTTC
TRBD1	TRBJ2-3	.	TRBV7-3	CASSWTGGPSTDTQYF	TGTGCCAGCAGCTGGACAGGGGGCCCCAGCACAGATACGCAGTATTTT
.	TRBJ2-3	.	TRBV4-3	CASSQEITIGSTLLASTDTQYF	TGCGCCAGCAGCCAAGAGATCACCATCGGCTCCACGCTCTTAGCTAGCACAGATACGCAGTATTTT
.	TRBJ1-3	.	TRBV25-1	CASAQTTVSGNTIYF	TGTGCCAGCGCGCAGACGACAGTCTCTGGAAACACCATATATTTT
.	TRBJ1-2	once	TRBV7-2	CASSPRGGAHYGYTF	TGTGCCAGCAGCCCCCGGGGGGGCGCGCACTATGGCTACACCTTC
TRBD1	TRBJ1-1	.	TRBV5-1	CASSFDRGTEAFF	TGCGCCAGCAGCTTCGACAGGGGGACTGAAGCTTTCTTT
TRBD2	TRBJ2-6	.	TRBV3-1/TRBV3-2	CASWGGSGANVLTF	TGTGCCAGCTGGGGGGGATCTGGGGCCAACGTCCTGACTTTC
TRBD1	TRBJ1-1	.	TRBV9	CASSATGQGVTEAFF	TGTGCCAGCAGCGCGACAGGGCAGGGGGTAACTGAAGCTTTCTTT
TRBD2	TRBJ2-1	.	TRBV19	CASSPSSPGLADNEQFF	TGTGCCAGTAGTCCATCCTCCCCGGGACTAGCGGACAATGAGCAGTTCTTC
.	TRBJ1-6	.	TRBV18	CASSPARGMGNSPLHF	TGTGCCAGCTCACCAGCAAGAGGGATGGGCAATTCACCCCTCCACTTT
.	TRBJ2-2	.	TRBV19	CASTRVYAGELFF	TGTGCCAGTACCCGGGTTTACGCCGGGGAGCTGTTTTTT
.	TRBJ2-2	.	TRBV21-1	CASSTKTGFNTGELFF	TGTGCCAGCAGCACGAAGACAGGGTTTAACACCGGGGAGCTGTTTTTT
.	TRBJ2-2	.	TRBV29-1	CSVVPWNTGELFF	TGCAGCGTTGTCCCCTGGAACACCGGGGAGCTGTTTTTT
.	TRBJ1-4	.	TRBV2	CASRREPLNEKLFF	TGTGCCAGCAGGCGGGAGCCTCTTAATGAAAAACTGTTTTTT
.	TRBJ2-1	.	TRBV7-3	CASSLMGTNNEQFF	TGTGCCAGCAGCTTAATGGGTACTAACAATGAGCAGTTCTTC
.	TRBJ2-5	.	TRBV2	CASSTGWREQETQYF	TGTGCCAGCAGTACCGGGTGGAGGGAACAAGAGACCCAGTACTTC
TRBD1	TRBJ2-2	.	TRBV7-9	CASTGTGDGGELFF	TGTGCCAGCACCGGGACAGGGGATGGCGGGGAGCTGTTTTTT
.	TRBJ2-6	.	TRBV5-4	CASSLGGSGANVLTF	TGTGCCAGCAGCCTCGGAGGGTCTGGGGCCAACGTCCTGACTTTC
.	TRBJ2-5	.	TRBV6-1	CASSDAPWETQYF	TGTGCCAGCAGTGACGCGCCATGGGAGACCCAGTACTTC
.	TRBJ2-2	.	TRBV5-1	CASSLFTDTGELFF	TGCGCCAGCAGCTTGTTCACGGACACCGGGGAGCTGTTTTTT
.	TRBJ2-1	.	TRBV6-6	CASISGTAVYNEQFF	TGTGCCAGCATATCCGGGACTGCGGTCTACAATGAGCAGTTCTTC
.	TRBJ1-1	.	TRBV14	CASSEVRGNTEAFF	TGTGCCAGCAGCGAGGTCAGGGGGAACACTGAAGCTTTCTTT
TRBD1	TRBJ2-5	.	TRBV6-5	CASSLQGPPLGTQYF	TGTGCCAGCAGCCTACAGGGGCCGCCCCTAGGGACCCAGTACTTC
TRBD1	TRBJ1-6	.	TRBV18	CASSQTGDPYNSPLHF	TGTGCCAGCTCACAGACAGGGGATCCCTATAATTCACCCCTCCACTTT
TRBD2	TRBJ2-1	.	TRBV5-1	CASSLATGGNEQFF	TGCGCCAGCAGCTTGGCCACGGGGGGGAATGAGCAGTTCTTC
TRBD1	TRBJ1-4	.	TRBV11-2	CASSLAGLTGVATNEKLFF	TGTGCCAGCAGCTTAGCCGGACTGACAGGGGTTGCAACTAATGAAAAACTGTTTTTT
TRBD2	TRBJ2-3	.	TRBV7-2	CASSSSGGSNTQYF	TGTGCCAGCAGCTCTAGCGGGGGGTCAAATACGCAGTATTTT
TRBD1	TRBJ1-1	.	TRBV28	CANRGQGDTEAFF	TGTGCCAACCGCGGACAGGGGGACACTGAAGCTTTCTTT
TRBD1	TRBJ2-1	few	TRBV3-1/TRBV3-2	CASSPPGTGLSTQFF	TGTGCCAGCAGCCCTCCCGGGACAGGGCTTTCAACGCAGTTCTTC
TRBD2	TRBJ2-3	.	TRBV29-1	CSPRVRGGVGTDTQYF	TGCAGCCCCCGGGTGCGCGGGGGGGTTGGCACAGATACGCAGTATTTT
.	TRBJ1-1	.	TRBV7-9	CASSSPHRVEAFF	TGTGCCAGCAGCTCCCCACACAGGGTTGAAGCTTTCTTT
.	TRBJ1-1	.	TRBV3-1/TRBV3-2	CASRHRKNTEAFF	TGTGCCAGCAGGCACAGGAAGAACACTGAAGCTTTCTTT
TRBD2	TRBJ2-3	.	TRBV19	CASSMRGGLTDTQYF	TGTGCCAGTAGTATGCGGGGGGGGCTGACAGATACGCAGTATTTT